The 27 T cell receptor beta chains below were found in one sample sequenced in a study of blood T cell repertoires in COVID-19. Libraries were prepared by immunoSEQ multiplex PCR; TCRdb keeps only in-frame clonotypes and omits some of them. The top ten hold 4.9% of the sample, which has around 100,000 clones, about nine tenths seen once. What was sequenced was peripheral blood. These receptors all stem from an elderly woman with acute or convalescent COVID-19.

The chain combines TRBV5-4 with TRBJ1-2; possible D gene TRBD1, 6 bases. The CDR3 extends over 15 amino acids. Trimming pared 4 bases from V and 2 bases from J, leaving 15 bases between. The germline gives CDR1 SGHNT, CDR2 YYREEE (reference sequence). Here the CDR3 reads CASSDRRGSNYGYTF. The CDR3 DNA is TGTGCCAGCAGCGACCGCAGGGGATCGAACTATGGCTACACCTTC.

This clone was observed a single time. This CDR3 is CASSLAGGHLDEQYF. The CDR3 DNA reads as TGTGCCAGCAGTTTAGCGGGGGGGCACTTAGACGAGCAGTACTTC. The V call is TRBV9, the J call TRBJ2-7, with TRBD2 matching over 11 bases. V dropped 5 bases and J dropped 5; count of bases not matched to a gene: 9. The CDR3 is 15 residues long. CDR1 and CDR2 from the germline V gene are SGDLS and YYNGEE.

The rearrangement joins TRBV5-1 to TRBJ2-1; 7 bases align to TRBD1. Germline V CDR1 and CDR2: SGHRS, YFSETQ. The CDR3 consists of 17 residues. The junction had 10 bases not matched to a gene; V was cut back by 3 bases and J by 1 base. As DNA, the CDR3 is TGCGCCAGCAGCTGGAAACAGGGGACCAATTCCTACAATGAGCAGTTCTTC. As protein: CASSWKQGTNSYNEQFF.

The CDR3 reads CASSYRGEPYEETQYF. CDR3 in DNA: TGCGCCAGCTCCTACCGGGGGGAGCCCTACGAAGAGACCCAGTACTTC. V is TRBV5-1 and J is TRBJ2-5; TRBD2 matches at 7 bases. The CDR3 totals 16 residues. J lost 3 bases, V lost 7 bases, and 15 bases had no gene match. Germline values: CDR1 SGHRS, CDR2 YFSETQ.

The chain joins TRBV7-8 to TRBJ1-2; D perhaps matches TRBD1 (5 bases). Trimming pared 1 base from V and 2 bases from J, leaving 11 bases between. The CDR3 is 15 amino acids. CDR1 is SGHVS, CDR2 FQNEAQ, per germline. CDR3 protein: CASSLVGGWNYGYTF. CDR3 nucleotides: TGTGCCAGCAGCTTAGTGGGGGGTTGGAACTATGGCTACACCTTC. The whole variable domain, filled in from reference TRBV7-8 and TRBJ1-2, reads GAGVSQSPRYKVAKRGQDVALRCDPISGHVSLFWYQQALGQGPEFLTYFQNEAQLDKSGLPSDRFFAERPEGSVSTLKIQRTQQEDSAVYLCASSLVGGWNYGYTFGSGTRLTVV.

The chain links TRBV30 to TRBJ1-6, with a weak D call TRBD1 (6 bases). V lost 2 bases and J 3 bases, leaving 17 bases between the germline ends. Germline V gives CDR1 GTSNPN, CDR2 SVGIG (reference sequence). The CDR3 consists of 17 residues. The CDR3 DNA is TGTGCCTGGAGTCCTCTAGGAGTACAGGGCTATAATTCACCCCTCCACTTT. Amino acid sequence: CAWSPLGVQGYNSPLHF.

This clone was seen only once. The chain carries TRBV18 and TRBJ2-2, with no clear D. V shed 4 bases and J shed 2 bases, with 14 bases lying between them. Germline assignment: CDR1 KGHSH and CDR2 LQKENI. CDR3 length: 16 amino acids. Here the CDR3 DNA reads TGTGCCAGCTCACTCCCTCGTCCAGGAAACACCGGGGAGCTGTTTTTT. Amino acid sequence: CASSLPRPGNTGELFF. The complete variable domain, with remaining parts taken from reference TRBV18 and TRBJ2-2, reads NAGVMQNPRHLVRRRGQEARLRCSPMKGHSHVYWYRQLPEEGLKFMVYLQKENIIDESGMPKERFSAEFPKEGPSILRIQQVVRGDSAAYFCASSLPRPGNTGELFFGEGSRLTVL.

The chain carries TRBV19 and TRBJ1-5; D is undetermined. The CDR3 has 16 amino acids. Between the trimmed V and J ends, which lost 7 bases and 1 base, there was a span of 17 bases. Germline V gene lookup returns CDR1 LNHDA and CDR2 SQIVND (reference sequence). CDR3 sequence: CASTTRGLGSNQPQHF. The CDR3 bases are TGTGCCAGTACCACCAGAGGGTTGGGGAGCAATCAGCCCCAGCATTTT.

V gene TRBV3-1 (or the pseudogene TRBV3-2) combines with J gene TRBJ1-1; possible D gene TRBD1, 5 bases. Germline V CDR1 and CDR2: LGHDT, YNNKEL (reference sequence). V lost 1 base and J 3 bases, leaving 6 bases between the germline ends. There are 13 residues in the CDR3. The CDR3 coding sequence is TGTGCCAGCAGCCAAGGACAGTACACTGAAGCTTTCTTT. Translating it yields CASSQGQYTEAFF.

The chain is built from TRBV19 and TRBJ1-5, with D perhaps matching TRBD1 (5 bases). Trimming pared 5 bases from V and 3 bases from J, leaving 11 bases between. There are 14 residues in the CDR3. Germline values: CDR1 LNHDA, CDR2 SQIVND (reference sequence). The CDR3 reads CASSAGLNNQPQHF. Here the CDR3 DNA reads TGTGCCAGTAGTGCGGGACTCAACAATCAGCCCCAGCATTTT.

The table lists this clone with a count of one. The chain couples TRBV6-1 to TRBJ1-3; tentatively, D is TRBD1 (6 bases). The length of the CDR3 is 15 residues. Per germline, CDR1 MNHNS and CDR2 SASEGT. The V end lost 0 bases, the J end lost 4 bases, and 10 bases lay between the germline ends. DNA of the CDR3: TGTGCCAGCAGTGAAGCACCAGGGGTAGGAAACACCATATATTTT. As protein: CASSEAPGVGNTIYF.

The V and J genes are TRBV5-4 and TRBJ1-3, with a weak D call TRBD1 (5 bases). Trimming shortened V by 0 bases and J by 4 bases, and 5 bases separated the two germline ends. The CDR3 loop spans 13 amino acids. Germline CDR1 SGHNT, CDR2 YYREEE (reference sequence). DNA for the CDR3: TGTGCCAGCAGCTTGGGACAGGGAAACACCATATATTTT. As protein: CASSLGQGNTIYF.

In DNA form, the CDR3 reads TGTGCCAGCAGCTTTGTCTCCGGCTACGAGCAGTACTTC. Its protein product is CASSFVSGYEQYF. This chain joins TRBV7-8 and TRBJ2-7; D gene unclear. CDR1 is SGHVS, CDR2 FQNEAQ, per germline. This CDR3 is 13 amino acids long. Trimming took 3 bases from V and 3 from J, leaving 9 bases between them.

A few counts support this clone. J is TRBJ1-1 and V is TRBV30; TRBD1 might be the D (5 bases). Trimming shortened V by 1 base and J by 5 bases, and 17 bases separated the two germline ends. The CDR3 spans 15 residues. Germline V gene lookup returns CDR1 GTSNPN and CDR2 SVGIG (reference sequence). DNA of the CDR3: TGTGCCTGGAGTGCCCTTCTCCCAGGGCGGACTGAAGCTTTCTTT. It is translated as CAWSALLPGRTEAFF.

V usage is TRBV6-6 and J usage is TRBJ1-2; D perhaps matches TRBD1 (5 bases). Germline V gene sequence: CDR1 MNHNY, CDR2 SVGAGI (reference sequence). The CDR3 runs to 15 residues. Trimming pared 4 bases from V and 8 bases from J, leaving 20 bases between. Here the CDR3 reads CASSFDSYIQGGYTF. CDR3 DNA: TGTGCCAGCAGTTTCGACAGCTACATTCAAGGGGGCTACACCTTC.

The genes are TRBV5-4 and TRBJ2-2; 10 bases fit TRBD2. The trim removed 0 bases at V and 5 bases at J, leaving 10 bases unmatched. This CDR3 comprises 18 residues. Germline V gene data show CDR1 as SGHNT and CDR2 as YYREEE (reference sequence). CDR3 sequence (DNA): TGTGCCAGCAGCTTGGAAGTGAAGCGGGGGGGCCAAACCGGGGAGCTGTTTTTT. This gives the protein CASSLEVKRGGQTGELFF.

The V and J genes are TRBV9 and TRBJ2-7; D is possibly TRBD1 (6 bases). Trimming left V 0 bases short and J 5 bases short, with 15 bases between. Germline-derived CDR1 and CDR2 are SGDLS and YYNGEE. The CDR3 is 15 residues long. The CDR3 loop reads CASSVAGAGLNEQYF. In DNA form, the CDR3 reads TGTGCCAGCAGCGTAGCAGGGGCAGGGCTAAACGAGCAGTACTTC.

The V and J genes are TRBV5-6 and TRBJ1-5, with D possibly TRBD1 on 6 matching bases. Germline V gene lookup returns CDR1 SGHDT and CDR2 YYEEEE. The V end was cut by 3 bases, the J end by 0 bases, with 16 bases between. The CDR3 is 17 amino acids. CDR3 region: CASSSRPTGNSNQPQHF. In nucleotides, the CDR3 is TGTGCCAGCAGCTCAAGACCGACAGGCAATAGCAATCAGCCCCAGCATTTT.

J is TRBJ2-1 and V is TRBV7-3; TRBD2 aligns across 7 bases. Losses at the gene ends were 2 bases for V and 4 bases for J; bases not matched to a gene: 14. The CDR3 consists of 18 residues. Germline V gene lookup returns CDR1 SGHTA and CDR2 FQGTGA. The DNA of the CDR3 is TGTGCCAGCAGCTTACTAAGTAGGGCGGGGAGGGATTACAATGAGCAGTTCTTC. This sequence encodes CASSLLSRAGRDYNEQFF.

The CDR3 nucleotides are TGCGCCAGCAGCGCCCGGACAGGGGGGTATGGCTACACCTTC. Its translation is CASSARTGGYGYTF. V is TRBV5-1 and J is TRBJ1-2, with 10 bases that match TRBD1. J lost 5 bases, V lost 4 bases, and 5 bases had no gene match. Germline-derived CDR1 and CDR2 are SGHRS and YFSETQ. The CDR3 length is 14 residues.

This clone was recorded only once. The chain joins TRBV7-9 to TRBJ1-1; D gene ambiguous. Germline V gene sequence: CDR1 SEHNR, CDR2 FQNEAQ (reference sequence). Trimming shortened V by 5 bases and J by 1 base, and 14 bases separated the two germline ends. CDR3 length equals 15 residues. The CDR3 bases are TGTGCCAGCAGCACCAAAGGAGGGCAGAACACTGAAGCTTTCTTT. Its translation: CASSTKGGQNTEAFF.

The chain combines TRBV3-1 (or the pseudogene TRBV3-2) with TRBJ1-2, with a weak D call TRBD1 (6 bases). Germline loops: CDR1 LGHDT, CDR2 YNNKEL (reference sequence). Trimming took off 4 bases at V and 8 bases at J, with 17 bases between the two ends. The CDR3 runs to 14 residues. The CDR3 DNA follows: TGTGCCAGCAGCCCGGCCCTCGGCGGGGGCGGCTACACCTTC. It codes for CASSPALGGGGYTF.

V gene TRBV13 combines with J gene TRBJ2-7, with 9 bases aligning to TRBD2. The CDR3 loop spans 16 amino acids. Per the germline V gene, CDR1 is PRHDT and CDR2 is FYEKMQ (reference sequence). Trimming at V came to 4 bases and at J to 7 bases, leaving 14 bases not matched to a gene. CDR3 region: CASSSLGGGGALEQYF. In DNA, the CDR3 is TGTGCCAGCAGCTCCCTCGGGGGCGGGGGGGCGTTAGAGCAGTACTTC.

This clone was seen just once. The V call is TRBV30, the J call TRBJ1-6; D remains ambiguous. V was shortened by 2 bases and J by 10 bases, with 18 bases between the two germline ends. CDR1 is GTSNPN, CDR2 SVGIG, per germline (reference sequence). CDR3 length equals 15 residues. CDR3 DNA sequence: TGTGCCTGGAGTTCCATCCCCTCGGGAGGCTCACCCCTCCACTTT. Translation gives CAWSSIPSGGSPLHF.

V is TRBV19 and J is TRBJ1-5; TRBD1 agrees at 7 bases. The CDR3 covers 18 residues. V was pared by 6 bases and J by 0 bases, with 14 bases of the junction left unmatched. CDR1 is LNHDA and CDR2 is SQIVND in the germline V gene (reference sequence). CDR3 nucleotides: TGTGCCAGTAGGCCCGGTTTACAGGGGAGATATAGCAATCAGCCCCAGCATTTT. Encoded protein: CASRPGLQGRYSNQPQHF.

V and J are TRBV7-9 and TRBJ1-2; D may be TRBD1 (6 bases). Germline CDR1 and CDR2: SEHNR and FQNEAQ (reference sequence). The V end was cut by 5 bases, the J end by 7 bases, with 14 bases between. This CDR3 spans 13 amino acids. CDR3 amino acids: CASSGTSPGGYTF. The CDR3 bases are TGTGCCAGCAGCGGGACATCCCCCGGTGGCTACACCTTC.

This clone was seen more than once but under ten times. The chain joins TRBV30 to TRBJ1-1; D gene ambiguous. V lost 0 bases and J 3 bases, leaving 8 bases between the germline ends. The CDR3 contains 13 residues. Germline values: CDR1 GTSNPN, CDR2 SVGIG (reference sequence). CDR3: CAWSVGLDTEAFF. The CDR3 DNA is TGTGCCTGGAGTGTAGGACTGGACACTGAAGCTTTCTTT. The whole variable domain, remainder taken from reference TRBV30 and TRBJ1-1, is SQTIHQWPATLVQPVGSPLSLECTVEGTSNPNLYWYRQAAGRGLQLLFYSVGIGQISSEVPQNLSASRPQDRQFILSSKKLLLSDSGFYLCAWSVGLDTEAFFGQGTRLTVV.